This T cell receptor beta chain was sequenced for a study of T cells in Graves' hyperthyroidism and ophthalmopathy. Study observations and caveats: A 13 V-J signature model discriminated ophthalmopathy versus stable hyperthyroidism. Blood held most thyroid clonotypes expanded above 0.001 frequency. For ophthalmopathy, model prediction preceded onset by a median 6.5 months.

Notes on this clonotype: Its matching antigen is unknown.

V shed 5 bases and J 3 bases; nucleotides not matched to a gene: 16. Germline CDR1 is LGHDT and CDR2 is YNNKEL (reference sequence). CDR3 length equals 17 residues. TCR beta CDR3 sequences were amplified from RNA transcripts. HTBI primers were used for first-round RT-PCR of the TCR CDR3. TCRdb re-called the multiplex PCR reads with MiXCR, one entry per CDR3 protein. The table shows about 570,000 distinct CDR3 sequences, with approximately 44% occurring only once. The chain links TRBV3-1 to TRBJ2-7, with TRBD1 identical over 7 bases. The origin of this receptor is an adult woman with Graves' disease, either hyperthyroidism or ophthalmopathy (not recorded which). Sequencing was done on a sample of peripheral blood or thyroid tissue (not recorded which). CDR3 bases: TGTGCCAGCAGCTTAGGGGGAACAGGGGATCCGTACTACGAGCAGTACTTC. It translates to CASSLGGTGDPYYEQYF.